A single sample is the source of the 27 T cell receptor beta chains below, sequenced in a study of CD8+ T cells in alopecia areata. Treatment in this sample: oral pan-JAK inhibitor, 5-10 mg twice daily. As the sequencing template, cDNA was produced by extracting RNA and reverse transcribing it. Some clones are missing from TCRdb's copy, which holds only in-frame ones; the method was immunoSEQ multiplex PCR. The profile shows around 99,000 clones, roughly 84% of them singletons. The source material was CD8+ T cells sorted from blood, sampled at week 24, from a patient treated with tofacitinib. These receptors all come from a human donor with alopecia areata.

A remark on this clone: At one of its ends the junction is not consistent with the germline gene, which may arise from a read error. The rearrangement uses TRBV7-7 and TRBJ2-2, with 8 bases lining up with TRBD1. This CDR3 contains 16 residues. Germline CDR1 reads SSHAT; CDR2 reads FNYEAQ (reference sequence). CDR3 amino acids: CASSSGQGVFSGELFF. In DNA, the CDR3 is TGTGCTAGCAGCTCTGGACAGGGAGTTTTTTCCGGGGAGCTGTTTTTT.

The chain links TRBV7-2 to TRBJ1-2; a weak D match, TRBD1 (5 bases). This CDR3 is 15 amino acids long. The germline V and J ends were trimmed by 6 bases and 7 bases, with 21 bases remaining between them. CDR1 and CDR2 (germline): SGHTA, FQGNSA. The CDR3 coding sequence is TGTGCCAGCAGTCAAGACGGGACTTTGGGAAGTGGCTACACCTTC. This encodes CASSQDGTLGSGYTF.

The chain uses TRBV10-2 and TRBJ1-1, with unresolved D. CDR3 size: 15 residues. The germline V and J ends were trimmed by 2 bases and 1 base, with 11 bases remaining between them. Germline V gene lookup returns CDR1 WSHSY and CDR2 SAAADI. The CDR3 reads CASSERAGGNTEAFF. In DNA form, the CDR3 reads TGCGCCAGCAGTGAGCGGGCAGGAGGGAACACTGAAGCTTTCTTT.

The chain links TRBV4-3 to TRBJ1-1; TRBD1 agrees at 10 bases. The ends lost 2 bases at V and 1 base at J; junction bases unmatched: 7. Germline values: CDR1 LGHNA, CDR2 YSLEER. This CDR3 spans 17 amino acids. CDR3 in amino acids: CASSQLIGDRGNTEAFF. The CDR3 nucleotides read TGCGCCAGCAGCCAACTCATAGGGGACAGGGGGAACACTGAAGCTTTCTTT.

The V and J genes are TRBV7-9 and TRBJ2-3; 7 bases line up with TRBD1. The germline V gene encodes CDR1 SEHNR and CDR2 FQNEAQ (reference sequence). This CDR3 spans 15 amino acids. V lost 0 bases, J lost 3 bases, and 3 bases stayed unmatched. CDR3 loop: CASSLAGGATDTQYF. CDR3 coding DNA: TGTGCCAGCAGCTTAGCAGGGGGCGCGACAGATACGCAGTATTTT.

V gene TRBV5-1 combines with J gene TRBJ2-1; D ambiguous. Trimming pared 2 bases from V and 5 bases from J, leaving 5 bases between. The CDR3 spans 12 residues. In germline, CDR1 is SGHRS, CDR2 YFSETQ. The CDR3 DNA follows: TGCGCCAGCAGCTTCCTCAACAATGAGCAGTTCTTC. Protein: CASSFLNNEQFF.

J is TRBJ2-7 and V is TRBV4-1; perhaps D is TRBD1 or TRBD2 (5 bases each). The germline CDR1 and CDR2 sequences are MGHRA and YSYEKL. The CDR3 extends over 14 amino acids. V was cut by 3 bases and J by 2 bases, with 11 bases left in between. Here the CDR3 reads CASSHLGETYEQYF. The DNA for the CDR3 is TGCGCCAGCAGCCATTTGGGGGAGACCTACGAGCAGTACTTC.

The genes are TRBV7-9 and TRBJ2-2; D is possibly TRBD2 (5 bases). Germline V gives CDR1 SEHNR, CDR2 FQNEAQ (reference sequence). V was cut by 2 bases and J by 7 bases, with 11 bases left in between. There are 14 residues in the CDR3. The CDR3 protein is CASSLRWRNGELFF. Written as DNA, the CDR3 is TGTGCCAGCAGCTTAAGGTGGAGGAACGGGGAGCTGTTTTTT.

Here the CDR3 DNA reads TGTGCCAGCAGCTCCCCAGCTGTCGGGGGTCACTATGGCTACACCTTC. As protein: CASSSPAVGGHYGYTF. The gene calls are TRBV7-8 and TRBJ1-2, with a tentative D call TRBD1 (5 bases). The CDR3 sequence is 16 residues long. The V gene's germline CDR1 is SGHVS and CDR2 FQNEAQ. V was cut by 4 bases and J by 3 bases, with 18 bases left in between.

The chain carries TRBV19 and TRBJ2-3; 8 bases are shared with TRBD2. The germline V gene has CDR1 LNHDA and CDR2 SQIVND (reference sequence). The junction had 7 bases not matched to a gene; V was cut back by 5 bases and J by 3 bases. The CDR3 is 15 amino acids. CDR3 loop: CASSYREGTTDTQYF. For the CDR3, the DNA is TGTGCCAGTAGTTATCGGGAGGGGACAACAGATACGCAGTATTTT. The whole variable domain, filled in from reference TRBV19 and TRBJ2-3, reads DGGITQSPKYLFRKEGQNVTLSCEQNLNHDAMYWYRQDPGQGLRLIYYSQIVNDFQKGDIAEGYSVSREKKESFPLTVTSAQKNPTAFYLCASSYREGTTDTQYFGPGTRLTVL.

Notes on this clone: Other DNA variants within this sample encode the same CDR3. The genes are TRBV7-2 and TRBJ2-5; D may be TRBD1 (6 bases). This CDR3 contains 13 residues. Germline V CDR1 and CDR2: SGHTA, FQGNSA. The V gene lost 2 bases and the J gene lost 2 bases, with 6 bases spanning the gap. The CDR3 reads CASSLRGQETQYF. Written as DNA, the CDR3 is TGTGCCAGCAGCTTAAGGGGGCAAGAGACCCAGTACTTC.

The chain couples TRBV4-1 to TRBJ2-7; weak D call: TRBD1 (5 bases). This CDR3 has 14 amino acids. The V end was cut by 0 bases, the J end by 0 bases, with 6 bases between. In germline, CDR1 is MGHRA, CDR2 YSYEKL. The CDR3 spells CASSQEGVSYEQYF. The CDR3 DNA is TGCGCCAGCAGCCAAGAAGGGGTCTCCTACGAGCAGTACTTC.

This sequence joins TRBV10-3 and TRBJ2-7, with D possibly TRBD2 on 5 matching bases. Germline CDR1 reads ENHRY; CDR2 reads SYGVKD. The CDR3 runs to 13 residues. V gave up 4 bases and J gave up 3 bases, with 10 bases separating them. The CDR3 is CAISGGLRYEQYF. DNA for the CDR3: TGTGCCATCAGTGGAGGGTTGCGCTACGAGCAGTACTTC.

The CDR3 protein is CASSPGVSYEQYF. The CDR3 DNA reads as TGTGCCAGCAGCCCCGGCGTATCCTACGAGCAGTACTTC. The chain carries TRBV7-6 and TRBJ2-7; D is ambiguous. The CDR3 is made up of 13 amino acids. V lost 5 bases and J 1 base, leaving 9 bases between the germline ends. Germline V gene data show CDR1 as SGHVS and CDR2 as FNYEAQ.

The V gene is TRBV29-1, the J gene TRBJ1-1, with D uncertain. V lost 4 bases to trimming and J lost 6 bases, with 6 bases between them. The germline gives CDR1 SQVTM, CDR2 ANQGSEA. The CDR3 spans 10 residues. The CDR3 loop reads CSVVVSEAFF. Here the CDR3 DNA reads TGCAGCGTTGTAGTCTCTGAAGCTTTCTTT.

The chain is built from TRBV29-1 and TRBJ2-5; D gene uncertain. The J call may be in error: the DNA end matches TRBJ2-7 better. The CDR3 length is 11 residues. Germline V gene data show CDR1 as SQVTM and CDR2 as ANQGSEA. The CDR3 DNA sequence: TGCAGCGTTGTCTTCACCTACGAGCAGTACTTC. Translated: CSVVFTYEQYF.

This clone was recorded a few times. The rearrangement joins TRBV14 to TRBJ2-1; 7 positions agree with TRBD2. CDR1 is SGHDN and CDR2 is FVKESK in the germline V gene. The CDR3 extends over 12 amino acids. Trimming at V came to 4 bases and at J to 12 bases, leaving 6 bases not matched to a gene. The CDR3 is CASSRTSVWQFF. For the CDR3, the DNA is TGTGCCAGCAGCCGAACTAGCGTCTGGCAGTTCTTC.

The chain couples TRBV6-1 to TRBJ2-2; 12 bases agree with TRBD2. This CDR3 spans 15 amino acids. After removal of 6 bases from V and 1 base from J, the junction contained 0 bases not matched to a gene. The V gene's germline CDR1 is MNHNS and CDR2 SASEGT. CDR3 bases: TGTGCCAGCAGGACTAGCGGGGGGAACACCGGGGAGCTGTTTTTT. Residues: CASRTSGGNTGELFF.

This clone appeared a single time. CDR3 coding DNA: TGTGCCTGGAGTGCGGGGGACAGCGGTTACGAGCAGTACTTC. Encoded protein: CAWSAGDSGYEQYF. The chain recombines TRBV30 with TRBJ2-7; a possible D gene is TRBD1 (7 bases). CDR1 is GTSNPN and CDR2 is SVGIG in the germline V gene (reference sequence). V lost 1 base, J lost 4 bases, and 14 bases lay in between. This CDR3 has 14 residues.

The CDR3 spells CASSPGTGGFGELFF. In DNA form, the CDR3 reads TGCGCCAGCAGCCCCGGGACAGGGGGTTTCGGGGAGCTGTTTTTT. The chain is built from TRBV4-1 and TRBJ2-2; 11 nucleotides agree with TRBD1. The germline CDR1 and CDR2 sequences are MGHRA and YSYEKL. CDR3 length: 15 amino acids. V lost 4 bases, J lost 7 bases, and 5 bases stayed unmatched.

This clone occurred a few times. The chain recombines TRBV7-2 with TRBJ2-4; TRBD2 matches at 7 bases. CDR1 and CDR2 from the germline V gene are SGHTA and FQGNSA. Losses at the gene ends were 5 bases for V and 2 bases for J; bases not matched to a gene: 9. CDR3 length: 16 amino acids. This chain's CDR3 is CASSPREGRSKNIQYF. CDR3 DNA sequence: TGTGCCAGCAGCCCCAGGGAGGGGCGGTCCAAAAACATTCAGTACTTC.

The gene calls are TRBV29-1 and TRBJ1-1, with 8 bases lining up with TRBD1. Looked up from germline, CDR1 is SQVTM and CDR2 is ANQGSEA. The V segment lost 7 bases and the J segment 2 bases; nucleotides outside the gene matches: 9. This CDR3 has 14 amino acids. CDR3 amino acids: CSGMTGDLNTEAFF. The DNA of the CDR3 is TGCAGCGGCATGACAGGGGACCTCAACACTGAAGCTTTCTTT. The complete variable domain, with remaining parts taken from reference TRBV29-1 and TRBJ1-1, reads SAVISQKPSRDICQRGTSLTIQCQVDSQVTMMFWYRQQPGQSLTLIATANQGSEATYESGFVIDKFPISRPNLTFSTLTVSNMSPEDSSIYLCSGMTGDLNTEAFFGQGTRLTVV.

The chain links TRBV23-1 to TRBJ2-3, with 9 bases matching TRBD1. TRBV23-1 is an open reading frame whose function is uncertain. CDR3 length equals 17 residues. The J segment lost 6 bases and the V segment lost 1 base, leaving 11 bases of the junction unmatched. CDR3 DNA sequence: TGCGCCAGCAGTCAATACCGCCGGGACAGGGAAGTGGATACGCAGTATTTT. It codes for CASSQYRRDREVDTQYF.

This chain joins TRBV7-8 and TRBJ2-1; D gene ambiguous. The CDR3 covers 11 residues. Trimming removed 4 bases at V and 10 bases at J, with 8 bases between. The V gene's germline CDR1 is SGHVS and CDR2 FQNEAQ. This CDR3 reads CASSSATEQFF. DNA for the CDR3: TGTGCCAGCAGCTCAGCGACAGAGCAGTTCTTC.

This chain joins TRBV7-9 and TRBJ2-5; 7 positions match TRBD1. With the DNA end fitting TRBJ2-7 better, the J assignment may be wrong. This CDR3 has 15 amino acids. CDR1 and CDR2 (germline): SEHNR, FQNEAQ (reference sequence). Here the CDR3 reads CASSSSGDRPYEQYF. DNA of the CDR3: TGTGCCAGCAGCTCCTCTGGGGACAGACCCTACGAGCAGTACTTC.

The rearrangement uses TRBV7-9 and TRBJ1-6; D call uncertain. CDR3 length equals 14 residues. Trimming removed 5 bases from V and 9 bases from J, with 14 bases in between. Per the germline V gene, CDR1 is SEHNR and CDR2 is FQNEAQ (reference sequence). The DNA for the CDR3 is TGTGCCAGCAGCCTTGCCGAGGTGGGTTCACCCCTCCACTTT. Protein sequence: CASSLAEVGSPLHF. Supplemented by reference TRBV7-9 and TRBJ1-6, the full variable domain reads DTGVSQNPRHKITKRGQNVTFRCDPISEHNRLYWYRQTLGQGPEFLTYFQNEAQLEKSRLLSDRFSAERPKGSFSTLEIQRTEQGDSAMYLCASSLAEVGSPLHFGNGTRLTVT.

The rearrangement uses TRBV7-6 and TRBJ2-7, with a weak D call TRBD2 (6 bases). Germline V gives CDR1 SGHVS, CDR2 FNYEAQ. The CDR3 extends over 12 amino acids. Trimming removed 0 bases at V and 7 bases at J, with 7 bases between. CDR3 amino acids: CASSLAAGEQYF. CDR3 DNA sequence: TGTGCCAGCAGCTTAGCGGCGGGAGAGCAGTACTTC.